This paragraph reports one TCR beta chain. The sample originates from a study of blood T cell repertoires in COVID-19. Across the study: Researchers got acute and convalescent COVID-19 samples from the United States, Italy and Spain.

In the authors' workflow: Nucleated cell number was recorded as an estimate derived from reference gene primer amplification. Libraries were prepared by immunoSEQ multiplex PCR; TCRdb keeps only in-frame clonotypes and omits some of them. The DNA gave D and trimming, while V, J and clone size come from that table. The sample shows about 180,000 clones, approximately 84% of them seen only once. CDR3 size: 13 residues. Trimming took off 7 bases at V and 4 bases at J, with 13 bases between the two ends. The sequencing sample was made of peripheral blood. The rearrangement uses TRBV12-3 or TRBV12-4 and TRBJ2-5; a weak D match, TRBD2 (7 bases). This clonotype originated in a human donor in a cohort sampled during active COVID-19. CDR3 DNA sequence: TGTGCCAGCAAGGACAGCGGGGTAGAGACCCAGTACTTC. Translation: CASKDSGVETQYF.